These 16 T cell receptor beta chains were all obtained from the same sample, sequenced in a study of monozygotic twins with cystic fibrosis. The repertoire was sequenced with immunoSEQ multiplex PCR; TCRdb's copy has only in-frame clones and lacks some. Found here are over 25,000 clones, 92% of them singletons; the top ten hold roughly 0.9%. The sample was blood. These receptors all stem from a girl between 2 and 10 years old with cystic fibrosis.

This sequence joins TRBV28 and TRBJ1-1, with 11 bases that match TRBD1. Per germline, CDR1 MDHEN and CDR2 SYDVKM. Losses at the gene ends were 7 bases for V and 1 base for J; bases not matched to a gene: 8. The CDR3 is 16 amino acids. DNA for the CDR3: TGTGCCAGCACCCGACCGGGGACAGGGGGGAACACTGAAGCTTTCTTT. Translating gives CASTRPGTGGNTEAFF.

This chain links TRBV29-1 with TRBJ2-1, with D possibly being TRBD1 (6 bases). The germline CDR1 and CDR2 sequences are SQVTM and ANQGSEA. Trimming left V 6 bases short and J 4 bases short, with 16 bases between. The CDR3 consists of 14 residues. CDR3 DNA: TGCAGCGTCGCAGGGGAACCTACTTACAATGAGCAGTTCTTC. Its protein product is CSVAGEPTYNEQFF.

This chain links TRBV10-3 with TRBJ1-1; D unresolved. The CDR3 sequence is 16 residues long. V dropped 3 bases and J dropped 4 bases, with 18 bases sitting between them. Per the germline V gene, CDR1 is ENHRY and CDR2 is SYGVKD. CDR3 residues: CAISDSELVRVTEAFF. The CDR3 nucleotides read TGTGCCATCAGTGACTCCGAGTTGGTCCGGGTCACTGAAGCTTTCTTT.

V gene TRBV18 combines with J gene TRBJ2-2; 7 bases map to TRBD1. Germline V gene data show CDR1 as KGHSH and CDR2 as LQKENI. Losses at the gene ends were 8 bases for V and 5 bases for J; bases not matched to a gene: 2. CDR3 length equals 12 residues. The CDR3 bases are TGTGCCAGCGCGACAGGGACCGGGGAGCTGTTTTTT. Protein: CASATGTGELFF.

V gene TRBV4-2 combines with J gene TRBJ1-2; 9 nucleotides match TRBD1. This CDR3 has 15 amino acids. CDR1 is LGHNA, CDR2 YNFKEQ, per germline. The J segment lost 4 bases and the V segment lost 1 base, leaving 4 bases of the junction unmatched. This CDR3 is CASSQGQGEGYGYTF. In DNA, the CDR3 is TGTGCCAGCAGCCAAGGACAGGGGGAGGGCTATGGCTACACCTTC.

V and J are TRBV5-8 and TRBJ2-7; D tentatively fits TRBD1 or TRBD2 (5 bases each). This CDR3 contains 12 residues. Trimming took off 5 bases at V and 4 bases at J, with 10 bases between the two ends. Germline-derived CDR1 and CDR2 are SGHTS and YDEGEE. The CDR3 loop reads CASRAGSYEQYF. In DNA form, the CDR3 reads TGTGCCAGCAGGGCAGGGAGTTACGAGCAGTACTTC. Drawing the rest from reference TRBV5-8 and TRBJ2-7, the complete variable domain is EAGVTQSPTHLIKTRGQQATLRCSPISGHTSVYWYQQALGLGLQFLLWYDEGEERNRGNFPPRFSGRQFPNYSSELNVNALELEDSALYLCASRAGSYEQYFGPGTRLTVT.

This clone was counted once. The V and J genes are TRBV5-4 and TRBJ2-3; no definite D call. In germline, CDR1 is SGHNT, CDR2 YYREEE (reference sequence). The V end was cut by 1 base, the J end by 3 bases, with 12 bases between. There are 15 residues in the CDR3. The CDR3 DNA sequence: TGTGCCAGCAGCTTGAATGTTCGGGCAACAGATACGCAGTATTTT. Encoded protein: CASSLNVRATDTQYF.

The rearrangement links TRBV5-1 to TRBJ2-1; D not certain. Germline V lookup: CDR1 SGHRS, CDR2 YFSETQ. The CDR3 length is 13 residues. V was pared by 4 bases and J by 1 base, with 6 bases between. The CDR3 region has the DNA TGCGCCAGCAGCCCTGAGTCCTACAATGAGCAGTTCTTC. It translates to CASSPESYNEQFF.

This clone has a handful of counts. V usage is TRBV7-2 and J usage is TRBJ2-7, with D unresolved. V lost 7 bases and J 1 base, leaving 14 bases between the germline ends. This CDR3 is 14 amino acids long. In germline, CDR1 is SGHTA, CDR2 FQGNSA. CDR3 loop: CASTSRWGSYEQYF. CDR3 nucleotide sequence: TGTGCCAGCACCTCCCGATGGGGTTCCTACGAGCAGTACTTC.

CDR3 in amino acids: CASSPPGRNYEQYF. Written as DNA, the CDR3 is TGTGCCAGCAGTCCTCCGGGGAGGAACTACGAGCAGTACTTC. The chain joins TRBV6-5 to TRBJ2-7; perhaps TRBD2 as D (6 bases). The germline V and J ends were trimmed by 5 bases and 3 bases, with 14 bases remaining between them. This CDR3 comprises 14 residues. Germline values: CDR1 MNHEY, CDR2 SVGAGI.

The chain recombines TRBV30 with TRBJ1-1; D might be TRBD1 (6 bases). This CDR3 contains 14 residues. The V and J ends lost 4 bases and 5 bases respectively, with 17 bases between them. Germline CDR1 GTSNPN, CDR2 SVGIG (reference sequence). The CDR3 nucleotides read TGTGCCTGGATTTTGGGGGACAATTGGACTGAAGCTTTCTTT. Translated, it gives CAWILGDNWTEAFF.

Details on this clone: Sequence at one end of the junction differs from germline and may be a read error. Other DNA variants within this sample encode the same CDR3. The chain links TRBV29-1 to TRBJ2-1, with D hard to call. CDR3 length equals 14 residues. CDR1 SQVTM and CDR2 ANQGSEA come from the germline V gene. As DNA, the CDR3 is TGCAGTGTTGAAGTCCGCAGCTCCTACAATGAGCAGTTCTTC. It codes for CSVEVRSSYNEQFF.

This chain connects TRBV5-1 to TRBJ1-1, with 9 nucleotides matching TRBD1. The germline CDR1 and CDR2 sequences are SGHRS and YFSETQ. V was clipped by 7 bases and J by 7 bases; unmatched bases: 14. The CDR3 loop spans 15 amino acids. The CDR3 loop is CASGTLPGQGVEAFF. CDR3 nucleotide sequence: TGCGCCAGCGGAACCCTTCCGGGACAGGGCGTTGAAGCTTTCTTT.

The chain joins TRBV2 to TRBJ1-6, with 7 bases identical to TRBD1. The germline V gene encodes CDR1 SNHLY and CDR2 FYNNEI. The CDR3 runs to 14 residues. With V trimmed by 7 bases and J by 6 bases, 6 bases remained unmatched. This chain's CDR3 is CASNPGTVNSPLHF. The DNA of the CDR3 is TGTGCCAGCAACCCCGGGACAGTTAATTCACCCCTCCACTTT.

This sequence joins TRBV7-9 and TRBJ2-1; 9 bases fit TRBD1. The germline gives CDR1 SEHNR, CDR2 FQNEAQ (reference sequence). V shed 6 bases and J 0 bases; nucleotides not matched to a gene: 6. The CDR3 is made up of 16 amino acids. The CDR3, as DNA: TGTGCCAGCAGTCACGAGACAGGGGGCTCCTACAATGAGCAGTTCTTC. Its protein is CASSHETGGSYNEQFF.

The chain combines TRBV6-1 with TRBJ2-7; 8 bases align to TRBD2. Looked up from germline, CDR1 is MNHNS and CDR2 is SASEGT. The CDR3 is 11 residues long. With V trimmed by 2 bases and J by 11 bases, 2 bases remained unmatched. The CDR3 bases are TGTGCCAGCAGTGAACTTAGCGGGGAGTACTTC. Its protein product is CASSELSGEYF.